The sequence of this T cell receptor (beta chain) was determined in a study of PD-1 blockade in classical Hodgkin lymphoma. Using immunoSEQ multiplex PCR, the repertoire was profiled, and TCRdb retains in-frame clones only, with some absent. The data show about 150,000 clones, less than 80% seen once. This CDR3 comprises 16 residues. Germline lookup yields CDR1 LGHNT and CDR2 FRNRAP. Trimming shortened V by 1 base and J by 3 bases, and 12 bases separated the two germline ends. Each patient's relapse followed autologous stem cell transplantation, and brentuximab vedotin exposure varied. Patients reached a best response of complete response, partial response or progressive disease. Study observations and caveats: TCR diversity at baseline was reported to be reduced in newly diagnosed patients relative to healthy donors. Significantly greater TCR diversity emerged by C4D1 in CD4+ cells but not CD8+ cells. Complete responders started with a diversity level that resembled newly diagnosed patients at baseline.

With regard to this clone: The antigen remains undetermined.

The input for sequencing was peripheral blood mononuclear cells (PBMCs), taken before the second cycle of nivolumab. This chain connects TRBV12-5 to TRBJ2-2; TRBD2 is a possible D gene (6 bases). The source is a human donor with classical Hodgkin lymphoma. CDR3 coding DNA: TGTGCTAGTGGTTTGGACCTCCGGGACTACACCGGGGAGCTGTTTTTT. Translated: CASGLDLRDYTGELFF. Full variable domain (outside the CDR3, taken from reference TRBV12-5 and TRBJ2-2): DARVTQTPRHKVTEMGQEVTMRCQPILGHNTVFWYRQTMMQGLELLAYFRNRAPLDDSGMPKDRFSAEMPDATLATLKIQPSEPRDSAVYFCASGLDLRDYTGELFFGEGSRLTVL.